The clone carrying this TCR beta chain has just a few counts. Its antigen is currently unknown. Scientists amplified the TCR beta CDR3 regions from RNA transcripts. The authors performed first-round RT-PCR with HTBI primers and then a second-round multiplex PCR. In TCRdb, the multiplex PCR reads were re-called with MiXCR into one record per CDR3 protein. Here the sample spans about 550,000 distinct CDR3 sequences, less than 40% being singletons. Between the trimmed V and J ends, which lost 5 bases and 1 base, there was a span of 9 bases. This CDR3 has 14 residues. The germline gives CDR1 SGHAT, CDR2 FQNNGV. These data come from a study of Graves' ophthalmopathy and Graves' hyperthyroidism. Whole-study findings and limits: Ophthalmopathy was separated from stable hyperthyroidism by a 13-signature model with 87.88% sensitivity and over 75% specificity.

The chain carries TRBV11-2 and TRBJ1-5; maybe TRBD1 (5 bases). The sample taken for sequencing was peripheral blood or thyroid tissue (not recorded which). The clonotype originates from an adult man with Graves' hyperthyroidism. This CDR3 reads CASSGTRSNQPQHF. CDR3 in DNA: TGTGCCAGCAGCGGGACCAGGAGCAATCAGCCCCAGCATTTT.